The 9 T cell receptor beta chains listed next were all sequenced from one sample in a study of a mutant IDH1 vaccine in newly diagnosed glioma. Indicated time point: week 11, during vaccination. Topical imiquimod accompanied each vaccine dose, which consisted of 300 ug of mutant IDH1 20-mer peptide. The protocol was immunoSEQ multiplex PCR, while the TCRdb copy is restricted to in-frame clones and leaves out a portion. The data hold 55,000 to 65,000 clones, with under 90% observed a single time. What these receptors recognize is not known. The sequencing used PBMCs, collected from a glioma patient whose treatment included an IDH1 peptide vaccine. The receptors shown here come from a man aged 50 to 59 with glioma.

V is TRBV27 and J is TRBJ2-7; D is undetermined. This CDR3 is built from 18 residues. Germline values: CDR1 MNHEY, CDR2 SMNVEV (reference sequence). V lost 2 bases and J 0 bases, leaving 20 bases between the germline ends. As DNA, the CDR3 is TGTGCCAGCAGTTTAGGGTCCTACTATCCCGGCAGCTCCTACGAGCAGTACTTC. Translating it yields CASSLGSYYPGSSYEQYF.

The chain employs TRBV7-9 and TRBJ2-1, with 10 bases that match TRBD2. Germline assignment: CDR1 SEHNR and CDR2 FQNEAQ (reference sequence). This CDR3 is built from 16 residues. Trimming removed 5 bases from V and 4 bases from J; junction bases left unmatched: 8. The chain's CDR3 is CASSKKGLATYNEQFF. The CDR3 DNA sequence: TGTGCCAGCAGCAAGAAGGGACTAGCGACTTACAATGAGCAGTTCTTC.

This chain joins TRBV5-1 and TRBJ1-3, with TRBD1 identical over 8 bases. CDR1 is SGHRS and CDR2 is YFSETQ in the germline V gene. The CDR3 runs 16 residues. V shed 2 bases, J shed 3 bases, and the junction held 7 bases outside the gene matches. CDR3 sequence reads: CASSFLDRVDGNTIYF. The CDR3 DNA reads TGCGCCAGCAGCTTCCTGGACAGGGTCGATGGAAACACCATATATTTT.

The V and J genes are TRBV2 and TRBJ1-3; tentative D call: TRBD1 (5 bases). The length of the CDR3 is 16 residues. In germline, CDR1 is SNHLY, CDR2 FYNNEI. Trimming left V 5 bases short and J 2 bases short, with 16 bases between. CDR3: CASSHQGDRTGNTIYF. CDR3 in DNA: TGTGCCAGCAGTCATCAAGGGGATAGAACTGGAAACACCATATATTTT.

The rearrangement uses TRBV7-9 and TRBJ1-4; possible D gene TRBD1, 6 bases. Deletions cut 0 bases from V and 6 bases from J, with 20 bases between. Germline-derived CDR1 and CDR2 are SEHNR and FQNEAQ (reference sequence). This CDR3 region has 18 residues. The DNA for the CDR3 is TGTGCCAGCAGCTTAGCAATCAGGGGAACTAGGTCAGATGAAAAACTGTTTTTT. This codes for CASSLAIRGTRSDEKLFF.

The chain employs TRBV19 and TRBJ1-5; no definite D call. V lost 7 bases, J lost 8 bases, and 21 bases lay in between. The CDR3 runs to 15 residues. Germline CDR1 reads LNHDA; CDR2 reads SQIVND (reference sequence). For the CDR3, the DNA is TGTGCCAGTACCCGAGCGGCCCCACTACGGGAGCCCCAGCATTTT. Its protein is CASTRAAPLREPQHF.

This rearrangement joins TRBV6-6 to TRBJ2-2; possibly TRBD1 for D (6 bases). Germline CDR1 reads MNHNY; CDR2 reads SVGAGI (reference sequence). The CDR3 covers 14 residues. Trimming stripped 5 bases from V and 8 bases from J, with 15 bases between. The CDR3: CASSPGQNWGELFF. The CDR3 region has the DNA TGTGCCAGCAGTCCGGGACAAAACTGGGGGGAGCTGTTTTTT.

This chain joins TRBV18 and TRBJ2-2; D remains ambiguous. In germline, CDR1 is KGHSH, CDR2 LQKENI. This CDR3 contains 16 residues. Between the trimmed V and J ends, which lost 3 bases and 7 bases, there was a span of 18 bases. The CDR3 DNA follows: TGTGCCAGCTCACCGGGAAGGAGTCTCCTCGGCGGGGAGCTGTTTTTT. Its protein product is CASSPGRSLLGGELFF.

The rearrangement joins TRBV13 to TRBJ2-2; 7 nucleotides agree with TRBD2. The germline V gene encodes CDR1 PRHDT and CDR2 FYEKMQ (reference sequence). With 4 bases clipped from V and 0 bases from J, the junction kept 5 bases outside the gene matches. The length of the CDR3 is 16 residues. CDR3: CASSWESGTNTGELFF. In nucleotides, the CDR3 is TGTGCCAGCAGCTGGGAAAGCGGGACGAACACCGGGGAGCTGTTTTTT.